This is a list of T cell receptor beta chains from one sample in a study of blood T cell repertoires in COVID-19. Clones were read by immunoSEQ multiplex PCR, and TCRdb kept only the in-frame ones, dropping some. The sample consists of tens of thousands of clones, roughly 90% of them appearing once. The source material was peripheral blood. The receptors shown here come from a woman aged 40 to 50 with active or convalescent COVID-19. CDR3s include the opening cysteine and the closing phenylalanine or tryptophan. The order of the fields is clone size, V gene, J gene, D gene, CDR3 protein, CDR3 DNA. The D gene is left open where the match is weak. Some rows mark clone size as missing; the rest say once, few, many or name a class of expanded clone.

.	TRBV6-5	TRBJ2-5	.	CASSYNSQETQYF	TGTGCCAGCAGTTACAACAGCCAAGAGACCCAGTACTTC
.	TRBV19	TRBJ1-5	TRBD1	CASSITASGDRVHQPQHF	TGTGCCAGTAGTATTACAGCATCGGGGGACAGGGTGCATCAGCCCCAGCATTTT
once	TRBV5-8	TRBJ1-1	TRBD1	CASSLTQTGAVTEAFF	TGTGCCAGCAGCTTGACCCAGACAGGGGCAGTCACTGAAGCTTTCTTT
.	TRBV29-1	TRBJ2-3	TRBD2	CSVRTSGGKGDTQYF	TGCAGCGTGAGGACTAGCGGGGGGAAAGGGGATACGCAGTATTTT
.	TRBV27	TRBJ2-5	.	CASGIGAAPGQETQYF	TGTGCCAGCGGCATAGGAGCGGCCCCCGGACAAGAGACCCAGTACTTC
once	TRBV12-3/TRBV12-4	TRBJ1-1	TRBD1	CATTRQGNTEAFF	TGTGCCACCACCCGACAGGGAAACACTGAAGCTTTCTTT
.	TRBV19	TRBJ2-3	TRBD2	CASSIEGTSGFRRSSTDTQYF	TGTGCCAGTAGTATAGAGGGGACTAGCGGGTTTCGCCGCTCTAGCACAGATACGCAGTATTTT
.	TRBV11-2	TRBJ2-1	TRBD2	CASSLDWSLAGVQEQFF	TGTGCCAGCAGCTTAGATTGGTCGCTAGCGGGAGTTCAAGAGCAGTTCTTC
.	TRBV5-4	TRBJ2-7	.	CASSLKGAGEQYF	TGTGCCAGCAGCTTGAAGGGGGCGGGAGAGCAGTACTTC
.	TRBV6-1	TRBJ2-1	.	CASSEAPRGRQFF	TGTGCCAGCAGTGAAGCGCCTAGGGGCAGGCAGTTCTTC
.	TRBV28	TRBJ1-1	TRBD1	CASQRTGGTNTEAFF	TGTGCCAGCCAAAGGACAGGGGGAACCAACACTGAAGCTTTCTTT
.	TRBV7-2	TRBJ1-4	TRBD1	CASSFQTGLGEKLFF	TGTGCCAGCAGCTTCCAGACAGGGCTCGGTGAAAAACTGTTTTTT
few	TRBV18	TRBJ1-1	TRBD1	CASSRDRENTEAFF	TGTGCCAGCTCACGGGACAGGGAGAACACTGAAGCTTTCTTT
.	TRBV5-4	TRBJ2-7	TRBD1	CASSRVDRAYEQYF	TGTGCCAGCAGCCGAGTGGACAGGGCCTACGAGCAGTACTTC
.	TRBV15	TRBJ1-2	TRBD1	CATSKPRGENYGYTF	TGTGCCACCAGCAAACCCAGGGGGGAGAACTATGGCTACACCTTC
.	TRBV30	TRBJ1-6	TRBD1	CAWEAGTGGSNSPLHF	TGTGCCTGGGAGGCCGGGACAGGGGGCAGCAATTCACCCCTCCACTTT
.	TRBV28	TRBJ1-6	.	CASSNTGLFNSPLHF	TGTGCCAGCAGTAACACGGGACTCTTTAATTCACCCCTCCACTTT
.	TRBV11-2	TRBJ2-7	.	CASSLSPATGIYEQYF	TGTGCCAGCAGCTTAAGTCCGGCTACAGGGATCTACGAGCAGTACTTC
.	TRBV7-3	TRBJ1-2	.	CASSLSEGRSGGYTF	TGTGCCAGCAGCTTAAGTGAAGGCAGGTCCGGTGGCTACACCTTC
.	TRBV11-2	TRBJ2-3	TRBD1	CASSLGGSNTDTQYF	TGTGCCAGCAGCCTAGGGGGCAGCAACACAGATACGCAGTATTTT
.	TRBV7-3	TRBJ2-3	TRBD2	CASSQSGGGTDTQYF	TGTGCCAGCAGCCAATCGGGGGGTGGCACAGATACGCAGTATTTT
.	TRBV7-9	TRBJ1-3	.	CASSFVGQGNTIYF	TGTGCCAGCAGCTTCGTAGGACAGGGAAACACCATATATTTT
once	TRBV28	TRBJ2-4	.	CASSPQGAKNIQYF	TGTGCCAGCAGTCCACAGGGAGCCAAAAACATTCAGTACTTC
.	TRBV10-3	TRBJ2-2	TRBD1	CATTDRADPGELFF	TGTGCCACCACGGACAGGGCAGATCCGGGGGAGCTGTTTTTT
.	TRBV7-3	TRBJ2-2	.	CASSLPEDRNSNTGELFF	TGTGCCAGCAGCTTACCCGAGGACAGAAACAGTAACACCGGGGAGCTGTTTTTT
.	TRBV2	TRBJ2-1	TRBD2	CASSPGAGEAHEQFF	TGTGCCAGCAGCCCAGGTGCGGGAGAGGCCCATGAGCAGTTCTTC